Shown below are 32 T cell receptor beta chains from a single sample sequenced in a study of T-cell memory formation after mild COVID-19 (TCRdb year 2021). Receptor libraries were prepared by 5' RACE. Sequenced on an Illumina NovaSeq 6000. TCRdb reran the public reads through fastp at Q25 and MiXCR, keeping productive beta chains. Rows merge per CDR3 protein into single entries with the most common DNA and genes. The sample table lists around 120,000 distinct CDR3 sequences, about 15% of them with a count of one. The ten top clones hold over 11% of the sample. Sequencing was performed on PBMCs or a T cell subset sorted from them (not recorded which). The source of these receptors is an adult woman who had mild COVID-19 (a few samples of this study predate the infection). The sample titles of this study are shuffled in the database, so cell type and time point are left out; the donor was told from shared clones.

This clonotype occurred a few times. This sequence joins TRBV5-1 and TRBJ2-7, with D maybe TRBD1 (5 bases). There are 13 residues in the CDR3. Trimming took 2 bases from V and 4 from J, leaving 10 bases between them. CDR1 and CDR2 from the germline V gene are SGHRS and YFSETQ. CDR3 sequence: CASSFYQGYEQYF. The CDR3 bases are TGCGCCAGCAGCTTTTACCAGGGTTACGAGCAGTACTTC. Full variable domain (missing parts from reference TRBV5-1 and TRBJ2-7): KAGVTQTPRYLIKTRGQQVTLSCSPISGHRSVSWYQQTPGQGLQFLFEYFSETQRNKGNFPGRFSGRQFSNSRSEMNVSTLELGDSALYLCASSFYQGYEQYFGPGTRLTVT.

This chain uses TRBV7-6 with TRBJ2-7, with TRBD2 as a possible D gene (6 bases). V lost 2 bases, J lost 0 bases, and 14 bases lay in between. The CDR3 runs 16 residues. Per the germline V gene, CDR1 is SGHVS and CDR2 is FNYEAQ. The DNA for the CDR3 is TGTGCCAGCAGCTTATTTGGCGGGCGGGGCTCCTACGAGCAGTACTTC. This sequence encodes CASSLFGGRGSYEQYF.

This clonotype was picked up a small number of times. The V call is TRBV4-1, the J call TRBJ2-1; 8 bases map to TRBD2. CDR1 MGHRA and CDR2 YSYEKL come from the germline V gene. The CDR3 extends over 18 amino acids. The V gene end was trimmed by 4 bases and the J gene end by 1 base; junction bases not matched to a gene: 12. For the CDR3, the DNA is TGCGCCAGCAGCCCCAGGAGAGCGGGGGTCAAATCCTACAATGAGCAGTTCTTC. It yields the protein CASSPRRAGVKSYNEQFF.

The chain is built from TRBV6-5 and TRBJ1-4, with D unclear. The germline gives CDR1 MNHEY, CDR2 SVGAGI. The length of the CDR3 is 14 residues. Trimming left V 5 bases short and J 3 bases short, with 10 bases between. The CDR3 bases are TGTGCCAGCAGTGACCGGGCCTCTAATGAAAAACTGTTTTTT. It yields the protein CASSDRASNEKLFF.

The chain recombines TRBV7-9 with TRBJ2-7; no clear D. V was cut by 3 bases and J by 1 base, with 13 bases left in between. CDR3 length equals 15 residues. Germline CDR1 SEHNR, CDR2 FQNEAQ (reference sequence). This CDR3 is CASSFPGVGSYEQYF. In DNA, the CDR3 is TGTGCCAGCAGCTTCCCAGGTGTGGGATCCTACGAGCAGTACTTC.

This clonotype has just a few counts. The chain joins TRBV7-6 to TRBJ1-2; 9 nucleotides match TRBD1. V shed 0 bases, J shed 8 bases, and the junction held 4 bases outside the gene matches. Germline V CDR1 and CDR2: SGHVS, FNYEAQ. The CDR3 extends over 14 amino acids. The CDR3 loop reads CASSLATGGFGYTF. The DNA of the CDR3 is TGTGCCAGCAGCTTAGCGACAGGGGGATTCGGCTACACCTTC.

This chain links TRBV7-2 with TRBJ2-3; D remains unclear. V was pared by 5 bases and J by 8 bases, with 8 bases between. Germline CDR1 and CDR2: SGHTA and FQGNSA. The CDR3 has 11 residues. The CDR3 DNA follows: TGTGCCAGCAGCGTGAGTGGTACGCAGTATTTT. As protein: CASSVSGTQYF.

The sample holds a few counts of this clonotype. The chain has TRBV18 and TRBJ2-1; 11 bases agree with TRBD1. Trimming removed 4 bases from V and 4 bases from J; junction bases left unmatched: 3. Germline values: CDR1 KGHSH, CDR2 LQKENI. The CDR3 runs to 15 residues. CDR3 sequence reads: CASSLGQGAYNEQFF. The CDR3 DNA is TGTGCCAGCTCACTTGGACAGGGGGCTTACAATGAGCAGTTCTTC.

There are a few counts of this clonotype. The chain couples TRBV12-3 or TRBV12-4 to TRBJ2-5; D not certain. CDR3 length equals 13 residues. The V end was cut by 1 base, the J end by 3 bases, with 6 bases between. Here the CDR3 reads CASSLEMEETQYF. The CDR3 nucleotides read TGTGCCAGCAGTTTAGAGATGGAAGAGACCCAGTACTTC.

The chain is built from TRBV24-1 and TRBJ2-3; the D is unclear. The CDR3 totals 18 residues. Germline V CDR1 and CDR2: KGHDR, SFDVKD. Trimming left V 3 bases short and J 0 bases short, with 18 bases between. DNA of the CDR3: TGTGCCACCAGTGATGCCACGGTCACCTGGTATAGCACAGATACGCAGTATTTT. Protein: CATSDATVTWYSTDTQYF.

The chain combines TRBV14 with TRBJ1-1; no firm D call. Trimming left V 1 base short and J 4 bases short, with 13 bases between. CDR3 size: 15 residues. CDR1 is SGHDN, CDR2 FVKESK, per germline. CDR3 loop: CASSQVLGGSTEAFF. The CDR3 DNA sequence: TGTGCCAGCAGCCAAGTACTGGGAGGAAGCACTGAAGCTTTCTTT. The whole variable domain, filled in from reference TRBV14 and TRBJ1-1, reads EAGVTQFPSHSVIEKGQTVTLRCDPISGHDNLYWYRRVMGKEIKFLLHFVKESKQDESGMPNNRFLAERTGGTYSTLKVQPAELEDSGVYFCASSQVLGGSTEAFFGQGTRLTVV.

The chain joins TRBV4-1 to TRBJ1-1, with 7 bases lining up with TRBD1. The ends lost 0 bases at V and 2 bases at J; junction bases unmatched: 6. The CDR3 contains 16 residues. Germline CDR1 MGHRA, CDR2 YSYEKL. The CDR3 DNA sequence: TGCGCCAGCAGCCAAGACTCGACAGGGAGTAACACTGAAGCTTTCTTT. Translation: CASSQDSTGSNTEAFF.

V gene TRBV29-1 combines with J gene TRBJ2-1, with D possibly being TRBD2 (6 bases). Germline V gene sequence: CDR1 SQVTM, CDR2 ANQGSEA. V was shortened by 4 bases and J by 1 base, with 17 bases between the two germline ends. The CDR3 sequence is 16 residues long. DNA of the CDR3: TGCAGCGTTGGGGGAGGCGATTGGGGGTCCTACAATGAGCAGTTCTTC. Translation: CSVGGGDWGSYNEQFF.

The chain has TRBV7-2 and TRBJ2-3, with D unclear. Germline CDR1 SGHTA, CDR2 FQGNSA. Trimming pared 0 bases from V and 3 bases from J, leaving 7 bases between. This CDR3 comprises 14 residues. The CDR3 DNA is TGTGCCAGCAGCTTAGCGCTAAGTACAGATACGCAGTATTTT. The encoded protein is CASSLALSTDTQYF.

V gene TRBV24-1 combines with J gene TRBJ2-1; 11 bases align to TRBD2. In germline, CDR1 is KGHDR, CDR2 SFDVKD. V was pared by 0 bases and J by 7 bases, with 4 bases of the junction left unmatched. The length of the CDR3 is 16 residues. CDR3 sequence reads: CATSDLVAGGQNEQFF. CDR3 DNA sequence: TGTGCCACCAGTGATTTGGTAGCGGGGGGGCAGAATGAGCAGTTCTTC.

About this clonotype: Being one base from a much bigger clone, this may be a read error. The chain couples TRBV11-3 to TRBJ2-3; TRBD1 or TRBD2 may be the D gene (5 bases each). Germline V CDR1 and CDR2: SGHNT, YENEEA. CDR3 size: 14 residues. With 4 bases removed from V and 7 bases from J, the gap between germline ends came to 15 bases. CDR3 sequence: CASSSPSRAYTQYF. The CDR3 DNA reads TGTGCCAGCAGCTCCCCTAGCAGGGCCTATACGCAGTATTTT.

CDR3 coding DNA: TGTGCCAGCAGCCATAGGGGACTGGCGGGAGCCTACGAGCAGTACTTC. Its translation is CASSHRGLAGAYEQYF. The chain carries TRBV7-2 and TRBJ2-7; 7 positions match TRBD2. J was trimmed by 2 bases and V by 5 bases; bases with no gene match: 12. The germline V gene has CDR1 SGHTA and CDR2 FQGNSA. This CDR3 is built from 16 residues. Full variable domain (outside the CDR3, taken from reference TRBV7-2 and TRBJ2-7): GAGVSQSPSNKVTEKGKDVELRCDPISGHTALYWYRQSLGQGLEFLIYFQGNSAPDKSGLPSDRFSAERTGGSVSTLTIQRTQQEDSAVYLCASSHRGLAGAYEQYFGPGTRLTVT.

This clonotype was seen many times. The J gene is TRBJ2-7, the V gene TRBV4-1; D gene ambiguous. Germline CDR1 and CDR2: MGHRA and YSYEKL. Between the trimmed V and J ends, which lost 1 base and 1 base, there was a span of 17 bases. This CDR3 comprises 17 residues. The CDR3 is CASSQGRYGNSSYEQYF. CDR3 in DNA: TGCGCCAGCAGCCAAGGCCGATACGGTAACAGTTCCTACGAGCAGTACTTC.

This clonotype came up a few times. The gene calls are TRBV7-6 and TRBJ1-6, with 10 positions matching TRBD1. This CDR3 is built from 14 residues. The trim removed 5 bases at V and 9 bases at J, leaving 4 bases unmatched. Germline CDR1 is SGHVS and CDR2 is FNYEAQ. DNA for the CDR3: TGTGCCAGCAGCCCCGGGACAGGGGCTTCACCCCTCCACTTT. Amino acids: CASSPGTGASPLHF. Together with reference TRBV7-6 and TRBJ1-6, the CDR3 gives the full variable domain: GAGVSQSPRYKVTKRGQDVALRCDPISGHVSLYWYRQALGQGPEFLTYFNYEAQQDKSGLPNDRFSAERPEGSISTLTIQRTEQRDSAMYRCASSPGTGASPLHFGNGTRLTVT.

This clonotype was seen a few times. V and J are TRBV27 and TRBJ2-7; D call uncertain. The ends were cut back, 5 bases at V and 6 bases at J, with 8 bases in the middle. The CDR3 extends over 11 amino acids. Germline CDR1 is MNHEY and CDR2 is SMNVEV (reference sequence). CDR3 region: CASSPKGEQYF. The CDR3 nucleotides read TGTGCCAGCAGTCCTAAGGGCGAGCAGTACTTC.

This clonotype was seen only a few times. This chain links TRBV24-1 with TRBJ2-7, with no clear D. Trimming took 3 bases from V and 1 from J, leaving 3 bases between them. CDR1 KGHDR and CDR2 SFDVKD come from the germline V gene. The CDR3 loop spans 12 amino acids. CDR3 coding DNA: TGTGCCACCAGTGATAGATCCTACGAGCAGTACTTC. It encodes CATSDRSYEQYF.

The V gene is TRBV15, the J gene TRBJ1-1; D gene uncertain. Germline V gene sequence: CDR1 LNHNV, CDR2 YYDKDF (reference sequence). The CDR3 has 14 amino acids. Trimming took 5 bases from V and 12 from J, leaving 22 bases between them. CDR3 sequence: CATSRTINMEVTFF. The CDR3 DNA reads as TGTGCCACCAGCCGAACTATTAACATGGAGGTGACTTTCTTT.

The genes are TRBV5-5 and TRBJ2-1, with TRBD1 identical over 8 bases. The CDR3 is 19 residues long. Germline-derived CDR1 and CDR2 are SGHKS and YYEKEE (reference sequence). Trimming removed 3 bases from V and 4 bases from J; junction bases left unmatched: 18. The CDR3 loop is CASSSDDRGALLFYNEQFF. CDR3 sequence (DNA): TGTGCCAGCAGCTCAGACGACAGGGGAGCCCTCTTATTTTACAATGAGCAGTTCTTC. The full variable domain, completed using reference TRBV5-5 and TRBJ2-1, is DAGVTQSPTHLIKTRGQQVTLRCSPISGHKSVSWYQQVLGQGPQFIFQYYEKEERGRGNFPDRFSARQFPNYSSELNVNALLLGDSALYLCASSSDDRGALLFYNEQFFGPGTRLTVL.

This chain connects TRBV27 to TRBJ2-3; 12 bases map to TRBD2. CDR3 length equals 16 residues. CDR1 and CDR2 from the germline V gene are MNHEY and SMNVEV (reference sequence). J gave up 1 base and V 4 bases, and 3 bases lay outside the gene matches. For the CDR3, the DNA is TGTGCCAGCAGTTCCAGGACTAGCGGGGGCACAGATACGCAGTATTTT. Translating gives CASSSRTSGGTDTQYF.

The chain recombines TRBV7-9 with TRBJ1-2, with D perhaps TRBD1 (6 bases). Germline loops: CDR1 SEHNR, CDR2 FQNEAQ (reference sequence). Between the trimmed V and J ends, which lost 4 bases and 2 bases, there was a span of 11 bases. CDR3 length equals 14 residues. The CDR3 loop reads CASSSWQGNYGYTF. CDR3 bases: TGTGCCAGCAGCTCTTGGCAGGGGAACTATGGCTACACCTTC.

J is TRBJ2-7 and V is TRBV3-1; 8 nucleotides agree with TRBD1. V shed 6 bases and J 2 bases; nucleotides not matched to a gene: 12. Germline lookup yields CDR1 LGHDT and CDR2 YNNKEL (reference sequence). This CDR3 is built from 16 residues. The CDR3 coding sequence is TGTGCCAGCAGTCCAAGAGGGGGACAGGTACCCTACGAGCAGTACTTC. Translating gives CASSPRGGQVPYEQYF.

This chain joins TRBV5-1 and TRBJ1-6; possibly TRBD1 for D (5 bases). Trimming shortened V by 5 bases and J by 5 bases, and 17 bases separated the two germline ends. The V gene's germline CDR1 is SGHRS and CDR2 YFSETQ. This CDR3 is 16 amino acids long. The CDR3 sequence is CASRSGVGQDNSPLHF. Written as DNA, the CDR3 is TGCGCCAGCAGGAGTGGTGTGGGGCAGGATAATTCACCCCTCCACTTT. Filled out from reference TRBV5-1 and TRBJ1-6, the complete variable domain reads KAGVTQTPRYLIKTRGQQVTLSCSPISGHRSVSWYQQTPGQGLQFLFEYFSETQRNKGNFPGRFSGRQFSNSRSEMNVSTLELGDSALYLCASRSGVGQDNSPLHFGNGTRLTVT.

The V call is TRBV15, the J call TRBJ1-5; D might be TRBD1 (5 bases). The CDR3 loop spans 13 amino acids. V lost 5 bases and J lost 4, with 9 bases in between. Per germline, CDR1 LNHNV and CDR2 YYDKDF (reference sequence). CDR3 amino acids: CATSGTENQPQHF. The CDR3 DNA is TGTGCCACCAGCGGGACTGAGAATCAGCCCCAGCATTTT.

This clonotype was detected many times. The CDR3 nucleotides read TGCAGTGCTAGGCCGGGACAGGGGCTTCAGCCCCAGCATTTT. Its translation is CSARPGQGLQPQHF. The V and J genes are TRBV20-1 and TRBJ1-5, with TRBD1 matching 10 bases. V was pared by 3 bases and J by 6 bases, with 5 bases of the junction left unmatched. Germline CDR1 DFQATT, CDR2 SNEGSKA (reference sequence). CDR3 size: 14 residues.

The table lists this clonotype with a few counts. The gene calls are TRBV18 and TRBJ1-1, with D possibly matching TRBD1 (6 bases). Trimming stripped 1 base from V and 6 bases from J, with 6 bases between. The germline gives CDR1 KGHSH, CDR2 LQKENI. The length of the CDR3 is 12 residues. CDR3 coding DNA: TGTGCCAGCTCACCACAGGGGGCTGAAGCTTTCTTT. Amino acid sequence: CASSPQGAEAFF.

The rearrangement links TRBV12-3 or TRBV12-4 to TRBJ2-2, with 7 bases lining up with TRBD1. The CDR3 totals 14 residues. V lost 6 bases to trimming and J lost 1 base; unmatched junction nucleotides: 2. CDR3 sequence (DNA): TGTGCCAGCAGGGGGACAGAGAACACCGGGGAGCTGTTTTTT. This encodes CASRGTENTGELFF.

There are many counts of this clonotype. The CDR3 is CASSPRTGNNEQFF. The CDR3, as DNA: TGTGCCAGCAGCCCCCGGACAGGGAACAATGAGCAGTTCTTC. The rearrangement links TRBV9 to TRBJ2-1; TRBD1 matches 8 bases. Germline assignment: CDR1 SGDLS and CDR2 YYNGEE. V dropped 4 bases and J dropped 5; count of bases not matched to a gene: 5. This CDR3 has 14 residues.